This T cell receptor beta chain is from a study of T cells in women clearing cervical HPV infection. The germline V and J ends were trimmed by 1 base and 4 bases, with 8 bases remaining between them. CDR1 is SGHVS, CDR2 FNYEAQ, per germline. This CDR3 region has 13 residues. Study-wide points: Controls had more TRBV6-7 (0.16%) than cases (about 0.11%).

Some clones are missing from TCRdb's copy, which holds only in-frame ones; the method was immunoSEQ multiplex PCR. The sample has 15,000 to 20,000 clones. Turning to this clone: The antigen remains unidentified. The read gets to within 3 residues of the CDR3 end, and the germline J gene fills in the rest.

Specimen: blood buffy coat. This TCR was sampled from a woman aged 18 to 75 with a cervical HPV16 infection that either progressed to CIN3+ or cleared (not recorded which). The chain employs TRBV7-6 and TRBJ2-7; D is perhaps TRBD1 (5 bases). CDR3 DNA (partial): TGTGCCAGCAGCTTAGGACAGATATACGAG. It translates to CASSLGQIYE. The complete CDR3 reads CASSLGQIYEQYF. Full variable domain (rest looked up from reference TRBV7-6 and TRBJ2-7): GAGVSQSPRYKVTKRGQDVALRCDPISGHVSLYWYRQALGQGPEFLTYFNYEAQQDKSGLPNDRFSAERPEGSISTLTIQRTEQRDSAMYRCASSLGQIYEQYFGPGTRLTVT.